A single sample gave rise to the 15 T cell receptor beta chains below, sequenced in a study of cytomegalovirus exposure and HLA in healthy donors. It was with 60 Vbeta and 13 Jbeta primers that the PCR ran. Clones were read by immunoSEQ multiplex PCR, and TCRdb kept only the in-frame ones, dropping some. The top ten clones hold about 7.5% of a sample with about 240,000 clones, about 80% of them seen once. Specimen: PBMCs. Receptors were obtained from a woman aged 60-75 years in good health and CMV-seropositive.

This chain joins TRBV9 and TRBJ2-2, with D possibly TRBD2 on 7 matching bases. In germline, CDR1 is SGDLS, CDR2 YYNGEE. This CDR3 spans 16 amino acids. Between the trimmed V and J ends, which lost 4 bases and 3 bases, there was a span of 16 bases. The CDR3 coding sequence is TGTGCCAGCAGCCCCTGGGGGAGGGGGTACACCGGGGAGCTGTTTTTT. Its translation: CASSPWGRGYTGELFF.

The chain links TRBV28 to TRBJ1-4; 9 nucleotides line up with TRBD1. CDR3 size: 14 residues. Germline loops: CDR1 MDHEN, CDR2 SYDVKM. Trimming at V came to 10 bases and at J to 4 bases, leaving 7 bases not matched to a gene. The CDR3 sequence is CATQWTGVNEKLFF. CDR3 DNA sequence: TGTGCCACCCAATGGACAGGGGTTAATGAAAAACTGTTTTTT.

This clone has a single count. J is TRBJ2-2 and V is TRBV7-3; 9 bases are shared with TRBD1. The germline CDR1 and CDR2 sequences are SGHTA and FQGTGA. This CDR3 has 15 residues. V lost 11 bases, J lost 1 base, and 8 bases stayed unmatched. The CDR3 sequence: CAPRGGQGNTGELFF. CDR3 nucleotide sequence: TGTGCCCCGCGCGGGGGACAGGGGAACACCGGGGAGCTGTTTTTT.

The rearrangement uses TRBV11-2 and TRBJ2-3, with TRBD1 as a possible D gene (6 bases). Germline V gene sequence: CDR1 SGHAT, CDR2 FQNNGV. The CDR3 has 17 residues. V was trimmed by 1 base and J by 2 bases, leaving 16 bases between them. CDR3 coding DNA: TGTGCCAGCAGCTTAGTTCTGGGCAGGGGATCCACAGATACGCAGTATTTT. This gives the protein CASSLVLGRGSTDTQYF.

The chain couples TRBV5-4 to TRBJ1-6, with D tentatively TRBD1 (5 bases). V was clipped by 4 bases and J by 10 bases, with 24 bases between them. Looked up from germline, CDR1 is SGHNT and CDR2 is YYREEE (reference sequence). This CDR3 is 17 amino acids long. The CDR3 loop reads CASSAPDASPPGSPLHF. The CDR3 DNA is TGTGCCAGCAGCGCTCCGGACGCGAGCCCGCCAGGGTCACCCCTCCACTTT.

The chain links TRBV6-5 to TRBJ1-2; 10 bases agree with TRBD1. Germline V CDR1 and CDR2: MNHEY, SVGAGI. V dropped 6 bases and J dropped 2; count of bases not matched to a gene: 3. This CDR3 is 14 amino acids long. The CDR3 DNA follows: TGTGCCAGCAGGGAGACAGGGGGCAACTATGGCTACACCTTC. This encodes CASRETGGNYGYTF.

DNA for the CDR3: TGTGCCAGCTCACCACAGGGACAGGGGGCCGGGGAGCTGTTTTTT. Protein product: CASSPQGQGAGELFF. J is TRBJ2-2 and V is TRBV27, with 11 bases lining up with TRBD1. Germline V gene sequence: CDR1 MNHEY, CDR2 SMNVEV (reference sequence). The CDR3 length is 15 residues. V lost 8 bases to trimming and J lost 6 bases; unmatched junction nucleotides: 8.

This clone was observed once. The chain uses TRBV7-9 and TRBJ2-4, with TRBD2 as a possible D gene (5 bases). Trimming removed 4 bases at V and 1 base at J, with 17 bases between. In germline, CDR1 is SEHNR, CDR2 FQNEAQ (reference sequence). The CDR3 covers 17 residues. The CDR3 protein is CASSSGLGRGAKNIQYF. The CDR3, as DNA: TGTGCCAGCAGCTCCGGATTGGGGAGAGGGGCCAAAAACATTCAGTACTTC. The full variable domain, in which reference TRBV7-9 and TRBJ2-4 provide the parts outside the CDR3, is DTGVSQNPRHKITKRGQNVTFRCDPISEHNRLYWYRQTLGQGPEFLTYFQNEAQLEKSRLLSDRFSAERPKGSFSTLEIQRTEQGDSAMYLCASSSGLGRGAKNIQYFGAGTRLSVL.

V is TRBV7-9 and J is TRBJ2-3; TRBD2 agrees at 8 bases. The CDR3 extends over 15 amino acids. The V gene end was trimmed by 8 bases and the J gene end by 3 bases; junction bases not matched to a gene: 10. Germline CDR1 SEHNR, CDR2 FQNEAQ (reference sequence). The CDR3 DNA reads as TGTGCCAGCCCGTACGGGGGGGCGGAAACAGATACGCAGTATTTT. It yields the protein CASPYGGAETDTQYF.

The rearrangement links TRBV7-3 to TRBJ2-5; D possibly corresponds to TRBD2 (5 bases). The CDR3 consists of 15 residues. Germline-derived CDR1 and CDR2 are SGHTA and FQGTGA. Trimming pared 5 bases from V and 3 bases from J, leaving 16 bases between. DNA for the CDR3: TGTGCCAGCAGCCCCAACGGGATTCCTGAAGAGACCCAGTACTTC. Protein sequence: CASSPNGIPEETQYF.

J is TRBJ2-7 and V is TRBV4-1; TRBD2 matches at 7 bases. The CDR3 totals 15 residues. V gave up 1 base and J gave up 0 bases; unmatched junction bases: 3. Germline V gene sequence: CDR1 MGHRA, CDR2 YSYEKL. CDR3 in amino acids: CASSQGGGPSYEQYF. The CDR3 bases are TGCGCCAGCAGCCAAGGCGGGGGACCCTCCTACGAGCAGTACTTC.

In this sample, this clone turned up a few times. This chain connects TRBV30 to TRBJ1-2; TRBD1 might be the D (5 bases). Trimming shortened V by 3 bases and J by 5 bases, and 13 bases separated the two germline ends. Per the germline V gene, CDR1 is GTSNPN and CDR2 is SVGIG (reference sequence). The CDR3 runs 13 residues. DNA for the CDR3: TGTGCCTGGAGGTGGGGCGCAGGGTATGGCTACACCTTC. As protein: CAWRWGAGYGYTF.

The chain carries TRBV5-4 and TRBJ2-5, with D possibly matching TRBD2 (5 bases). The germline V gene encodes CDR1 SGHNT and CDR2 YYREEE (reference sequence). Trimming took off 5 bases at V and 5 bases at J, with 10 bases between the two ends. The CDR3 contains 12 residues. CDR3: CASSPPGETQYF. The CDR3 nucleotides read TGTGCCAGCAGTCCTCCGGGGGAGACCCAGTACTTC.

This clone has a handful of counts. J is TRBJ1-5 and V is TRBV6-1, with 12 bases aligning to TRBD1. The germline V gene has CDR1 MNHNS and CDR2 SASEGT. This CDR3 spans 14 amino acids. V shed 7 bases, J shed 6 bases, and the junction held 4 bases outside the gene matches. In DNA, the CDR3 is TGTGCCAGCACTCGGGACAGGGGGCGTCAGCCCCAGCATTTT. Amino acid sequence: CASTRDRGRQPQHF.

V and J are TRBV10-1 and TRBJ1-1; D call uncertain. The length of the CDR3 is 15 residues. V lost 5 bases to trimming and J lost 1 base, with 14 bases between them. The germline V gene encodes CDR1 WNHNN and CDR2 SYGVQD (reference sequence). The DNA for the CDR3 is TGCGCCAGCAGTTACCGGCGAGCAGGGAACACTGAAGCTTTCTTT. Protein product: CASSYRRAGNTEAFF.